Shown below are 18 T cell receptor beta chains from a single sample sequenced in a study of graft-versus-host responses after intestinal transplantation. No antigen is known for these receptors. Sequencing was performed with immunoSEQ multiplex PCR; in TCRdb, only in-frame clones are kept and a portion is missing. This table holds around 67,000 clones, approximately 80% found once. The starting material was unstimulated CD4+ T cells sorted from spleen or lymph node cells, obtained before transplant. These receptor sequences come from a human donor who was the organ donor for an intestinal transplant.

The V call is TRBV2, the J call TRBJ2-3; D ambiguous. The V gene's germline CDR1 is SNHLY and CDR2 FYNNEI. V was trimmed by 0 bases and J by 1 base, leaving 14 bases between them. The CDR3 covers 17 residues. The CDR3 is CASSEARNRPGTDTQYF. The CDR3 DNA is TGTGCCAGCAGTGAAGCGCGAAACAGACCTGGCACAGATACGCAGTATTTT.

V and J are TRBV5-6 and TRBJ2-1; tentative D call: TRBD1 (5 bases). V was clipped by 5 bases and J by 5 bases, with 14 bases between them. This CDR3 contains 14 residues. Germline V gene lookup returns CDR1 SGHDT and CDR2 YYEEEE. CDR3 nucleotides: TGTGCCAGCAGGGCTACAGGTGCAAACAATGAGCAGTTCTTC. Encoded protein: CASRATGANNEQFF.

J is TRBJ1-4 and V is TRBV9; D is possibly TRBD1 (6 bases). Germline V gene sequence: CDR1 SGDLS, CDR2 YYNGEE. This CDR3 contains 17 residues. Deletions cut 5 bases from V and 3 bases from J, with 20 bases between. CDR3 nucleotides: TGTGCCAGCAGTCGTAGTGGGGGGGCGATGTCTAATGAAAAACTGTTTTTT. Translating gives CASSRSGGAMSNEKLFF.

This clone was picked up a small number of times. This CDR3 is also generated by other DNA sequences in the sample. The chain is built from TRBV18 and TRBJ1-2, with a possible D match to TRBD1 (6 bases). The germline V and J ends were trimmed by 2 bases and 5 bases, with 15 bases remaining between them. The CDR3 is made up of 15 amino acids. Germline V gene data show CDR1 as KGHSH and CDR2 as LQKENI. The CDR3 DNA sequence: TGTGCCAGCTCACCAGCGGGGGCGTCTCTGTATGGCTACACCTTC. Residues: CASSPAGASLYGYTF.

This rearrangement joins TRBV28 to TRBJ1-2, with a tentative D call TRBD1 (6 bases). Germline CDR1 is MDHEN and CDR2 is SYDVKM. V was cut by 6 bases and J by 6 bases, with 11 bases left in between. CDR3 size: 12 residues. The CDR3 spells CASRPTGNGYTF. In DNA, the CDR3 is TGTGCCAGCAGGCCCACAGGGAATGGCTACACCTTC.

This clone showed up just once. The V call is TRBV6-1, the J call TRBJ2-7; 11 bases line up with TRBD1. The CDR3 is made up of 13 amino acids. Germline V gene data show CDR1 as MNHNS and CDR2 as SASEGT. V shed 6 bases and J 3 bases; nucleotides not matched to a gene: 1. The CDR3 spells CASSGTGGYEQYV. CDR3 bases: TGTGCCAGCAGCGGGACAGGGGGCTACGAGCAGTACGTC.

The chain combines TRBV28 with TRBJ1-4, with D maybe TRBD1 (5 bases). V was clipped by 7 bases and J by 6 bases, with 12 bases between them. Germline V CDR1 and CDR2: MDHEN, SYDVKM. There are 13 residues in the CDR3. The chain's CDR3 is CASTEETDEKLFF. The CDR3 nucleotides are TGTGCCAGCACCGAGGAGACAGATGAAAAACTGTTTTTT.

This chain connects TRBV2 to TRBJ2-3; 13 nucleotides align to TRBD2. CDR3 length: 17 residues. The germline V gene encodes CDR1 SNHLY and CDR2 FYNNEI. The V segment lost 8 bases and the J segment 7 bases; nucleotides outside the gene matches: 15. In DNA form, the CDR3 reads TGTGCCAGCGGTTGGACTAGCGGGGGCCCCCCCCTAAATACGCAGTATTTT. Protein product: CASGWTSGGPPLNTQYF.

This chain connects TRBV5-4 to TRBJ2-7, with TRBD2 as a possible D gene (5 bases). Trimming stripped 0 bases from V and 1 base from J, with 8 bases between. Germline CDR1 is SGHNT and CDR2 is YYREEE (reference sequence). The CDR3 is 14 residues long. The CDR3 nucleotides are TGTGCCAGCAGCTTGGACGGGGTTTCCTACGAGCAGTACGTC. This translates into CASSLDGVSYEQYV.

This chain joins TRBV5-6 and TRBJ2-5; no clear D gene. V was clipped by 0 bases and J by 2 bases, with 20 bases between them. Germline CDR1 SGHDT, CDR2 YYEEEE. The CDR3 is 18 amino acids. Written as DNA, the CDR3 is TGTGCCAGCAGCTTGGGCTACGCTGAGTCGATGAAGCAAGAGACCCAGTACTTC. Its protein product is CASSLGYAESMKQETQYF.

The rearrangement joins TRBV7-9 to TRBJ2-2; a possible D gene is TRBD1 (7 bases). V lost 8 bases and J 5 bases, leaving 18 bases between the germline ends. In germline, CDR1 is SEHNR, CDR2 FQNEAQ (reference sequence). CDR3 length: 15 amino acids. CDR3 region: CASSQGGAGTGELFF. CDR3 DNA: TGTGCCAGCTCGCAGGGGGGCGCTGGGACCGGGGAGCTGTTTTTT.

Here the CDR3 reads CASSLGQGVYSPLHF. The DNA of the CDR3 is TGTGCCAGCAGCTTAGGACAGGGGGTGTATTCACCCCTCCACTTT. This sequence joins TRBV5-4 and TRBJ1-6; 10 bases are a match to TRBD1. The germline gives CDR1 SGHNT, CDR2 YYREEE (reference sequence). Trimming removed 2 bases from V and 8 bases from J; junction bases left unmatched: 4. The CDR3 sequence is 15 residues long. Drawing the rest from reference TRBV5-4 and TRBJ1-6, the complete variable domain is ETGVTQSPTHLIKTRGQQVTLRCSSQSGHNTVSWYQQALGQGPQFIFQYYREEENGRGNFPPRFSGLQFPNYSSELNVNALELDDSALYLCASSLGQGVYSPLHFGNGTRLTVT.

The chain couples TRBV6-6 to TRBJ1-2, with TRBD1 matching 8 bases. The length of the CDR3 is 15 residues. Per the germline V gene, CDR1 is MNHNY and CDR2 is SVGAGI (reference sequence). V was clipped by 0 bases and J by 4 bases; unmatched bases: 4. Written as DNA, the CDR3 is TGTGCCAGCAGTTACTCCCAGGGGGCGAGCTATGGCTACACCTTC. Protein: CASSYSQGASYGYTF.

The rearrangement links TRBV28 to TRBJ2-5; 9 nucleotides line up with TRBD2. Losses at the gene ends were 5 bases for V and 5 bases for J; bases not matched to a gene: 6. CDR1 and CDR2 from the germline V gene are MDHEN and SYDVKM. The CDR3 has 14 amino acids. The CDR3 loop is CASSLSGGGETQYF. As DNA, the CDR3 is TGTGCCAGCAGTCTTAGCGGGGGAGGGGAGACCCAGTACTTC.

The V call is TRBV28, the J call TRBJ1-2; D might be TRBD1 (5 bases). V lost 2 bases to trimming and J lost 8 bases, with 15 bases between them. The CDR3 sequence is 14 residues long. The germline V gene has CDR1 MDHEN and CDR2 SYDVKM. The CDR3 coding sequence is TGTGCCAGCAGTTTAGCTGCCAGGGAGGAAGGCTACACCTTC. It encodes CASSLAAREEGYTF.

The genes are TRBV7-2 and TRBJ1-3; no definite D call. V dropped 3 bases and J dropped 0 bases, with 6 bases sitting between them. The germline V gene encodes CDR1 SGHTA and CDR2 FQGNSA. This CDR3 has 14 residues. CDR3: CASSFMSSGNTIYF. CDR3 bases: TGTGCCAGCAGCTTTATGAGCTCTGGAAACACCATATATTTT.

The V call is TRBV6-5, the J call TRBJ1-1; 8 bases line up with TRBD1. The CDR3 sequence is 15 residues long. The ends lost 2 bases at V and 5 bases at J; junction bases unmatched: 7. The germline gives CDR1 MNHEY, CDR2 SVGAGI. The CDR3 here is CASSYTGQGRTEAFF. The CDR3 bases are TGTGCCAGCAGTTACACCGGACAGGGACGGACTGAAGCTTTCTTT.

V usage is TRBV10-3 and J usage is TRBJ2-7, with a tentative D call TRBD2 (6 bases). Germline CDR1 is ENHRY and CDR2 is SYGVKD. The CDR3 extends over 13 amino acids. The ends were cut back, 4 bases at V and 5 bases at J, with 12 bases in the middle. The CDR3 region is CAISARGDDEQYV. In DNA form, the CDR3 reads TGTGCCATCAGTGCCCGCGGGGACGACGAGCAGTACGTC.